Given below is one TCR beta chain in context. The sample belongs to a study of blood T cell repertoires in COVID-19. About the research overall: Acute and convalescent COVID-19 samples came from the United States, Italy and Spain.

The repertoire was sequenced with immunoSEQ multiplex PCR; TCRdb's copy has only in-frame clones and lacks some. This table holds roughly 260,000 clones, approximately 86% found once. The sequence was obtained from a woman between 18 and 30 years old with acute or convalescent COVID-19. The sample consisted of peripheral blood.

The DNA for the CDR3 is TGCGCCAGCAGCCATTACATAGGGGGTACTTCTGGAAACACCATATATTTT. It encodes CASSHYIGGTSGNTIYF. The genes are TRBV4-3 and TRBJ1-3; TRBD1 is a possible D gene (6 bases). Germline V lookup: CDR1 LGHNA, CDR2 YSLEER. Trimming took 3 bases from V and 1 from J, leaving 16 bases between them. The CDR3 runs to 17 residues.